Below are 20 T cell receptor beta chains sequenced from a single sample in a study of identical twins. TCRdb fed the 5' RACE reads into MiXCR, producing one record per CDR3 protein. This sample has approximately 1.8 million distinct CDR3 sequences, with under 35% found just once. Material: cord blood. The receptors here all came from a newborn girl in good health.

The genes are TRBV7-9 and TRBJ2-1; D is undetermined. The V gene lost 0 bases and the J gene lost 9 bases, with 9 bases spanning the gap. The CDR3 covers 13 residues. The germline V gene has CDR1 SEHNR and CDR2 FQNEAQ (reference sequence). DNA of the CDR3: TGTGCCAGCAGCTTAGCGCAGGCGCGTGAGCAGTTCTTC. Translated: CASSLAQAREQFF.

The rearrangement joins TRBV7-2 to TRBJ2-1, with D perhaps being TRBD1 or TRBD2 (5 bases each). The J call may be incorrect, as the DNA end agrees better with TRBJ2-7. Per the germline V gene, CDR1 is SGHTA and CDR2 is FQGNSA. This CDR3 is built from 15 residues. The CDR3 coding sequence is TGTGCCAGCAGCTTAGGTGGGGGAAACTACAATGAGCAGTACTTC. The encoded protein is CASSLGGGNYNEQYF.

This clonotype was recorded many times. The chain has TRBV2 and TRBJ2-4; perhaps TRBD1 as D (5 bases). V lost 0 bases to trimming and J lost 13 bases, with 10 bases between them. This CDR3 is 12 amino acids long. The V gene's germline CDR1 is SNHLY and CDR2 FYNNEI. Here the CDR3 reads CASSEARQLQYF. The CDR3, as DNA: TGTGCCAGCAGTGAAGCCCGACAGCTACAGTACTTC.

The chain joins TRBV20-1 to TRBJ1-5, with D tentatively TRBD1 (5 bases). This CDR3 is built from 14 residues. V was trimmed by 0 bases and J by 7 bases, leaving 13 bases between them. Germline values: CDR1 DFQATT, CDR2 SNEGSKA (reference sequence). The chain's CDR3 is CSARDRRGGQPQHF. In nucleotides, the CDR3 is TGCAGTGCTAGAGATAGGAGGGGTGGGCAGCCCCAGCATTTT.

This clonotype appeared many times. The chain carries TRBV12-3 or TRBV12-4 and TRBJ2-3; tentative D call: TRBD1 (6 bases). The CDR3 extends over 14 amino acids. Trimming left V 3 bases short and J 6 bases short, with 13 bases between. The CDR3 loop reads CASSFGTPLDTQYF. In nucleotides, the CDR3 is TGTGCCAGCAGTTTTGGGACACCTTTGGATACGCAGTATTTT.

This clonotype showed up just a few times. The chain recombines TRBV6-1 with TRBJ1-2; no firm D call. Per the germline V gene, CDR1 is MNHNS and CDR2 is SASEGT. Trimming removed 4 bases from V and 4 bases from J, with 16 bases in between. The CDR3 extends over 15 amino acids. The DNA for the CDR3 is TGTGCCAGCAGTGCAGTCGGTCAGAGAACCTATGGCTACACCTTC. This gives the protein CASSAVGQRTYGYTF.

The CDR3 DNA is TGTGCCAGCCGGGGACTAGCGGGAGGGAGGAGCTCCTACGAGCAGTTCTTC. This gives the protein CASRGLAGGRSSYEQFF. The chain is built from TRBV6-6 and TRBJ2-7; TRBD2 aligns across 16 bases. The DNA end is more similar to TRBJ2-1, so the J call may be wrong. The CDR3 is 17 residues long. Germline CDR1 MNHNY, CDR2 SVGAGI (reference sequence).

The J gene is TRBJ2-7, the V gene TRBV11-2; D is perhaps TRBD2 (5 bases). Germline assignment: CDR1 SGHAT and CDR2 FQNNGV. The CDR3 is 15 residues long. With 1 base removed from V and 2 bases from J, the gap between germline ends came to 12 bases. CDR3 sequence reads: CASSLGSPGTYEQYF. The CDR3 nucleotides read TGTGCCAGCAGCTTAGGATCCCCGGGAACCTACGAGCAGTACTTC. The full variable domain, with the rest looked up from reference TRBV11-2 and TRBJ2-7, is EAGVAQSPRYKIIEKRQSVAFWCNPISGHATLYWYQQILGQGPKLLIQFQNNGVVDDSQLPKDRFSAERLKGVDSTLKIQPAKLEDSAVYLCASSLGSPGTYEQYFGPGTRLTVT.

V and J are TRBV9 and TRBJ2-3; possible D gene TRBD2, 6 bases. The CDR3 has 16 amino acids. V was trimmed by 2 bases and J by 0 bases, leaving 13 bases between them. The germline V gene encodes CDR1 SGDLS and CDR2 YYNGEE. The CDR3 region is CASSVSGGVSTDTQYF. CDR3 DNA: TGTGCCAGCAGCGTGTCCGGGGGAGTCAGCACAGATACGCAGTATTTT.

This rearrangement joins TRBV20-1 to TRBJ1-2; 10 bases agree with TRBD1. CDR1 DFQATT and CDR2 SNEGSKA come from the germline V gene (reference sequence). Trimming took 7 bases from V and 4 from J; bases not matched to a gene: 9. The CDR3 loop spans 14 amino acids. The CDR3 here is CSVPETGGVYGYTF. The CDR3 DNA is TGCAGTGTACCTGAGACAGGGGGCGTCTATGGCTACACCTTC.

The J gene is TRBJ1-1, the V gene TRBV12-3 or TRBV12-4, with no clear D. V lost 2 bases and J lost 11, with 21 bases in between. This CDR3 region has 15 residues. The CDR3 region has the DNA TGTGCCAGCAGTTTAACCCGGGCCTCTACCCTGAGGGCTTTCTTT. This gives the protein CASSLTRASTLRAFF.

This clonotype was counted only a few times. The chain joins TRBV7-2 to TRBJ2-1; TRBD1 is a possible D gene (6 bases). This CDR3 is 16 amino acids long. V dropped 3 bases and J dropped 5 bases, with 17 bases sitting between them. Germline V gene sequence: CDR1 SGHTA, CDR2 FQGNSA. The CDR3 loop reads CASSFFDRMAHNEQFF. CDR3 DNA: TGTGCCAGCAGCTTTTTTGACAGGATGGCACACAATGAGCAGTTCTTC.

In regard to this clonotype: This may be a read error, as it is one base from a much larger clone. The CDR3 here is CASSPVGTSSYNEQYF. Here the CDR3 DNA reads TGTGCCAGCAGCCCCGTTGGGACTAGCTCCTACAATGAGCAGTACTTC. This rearrangement joins TRBV28 to TRBJ2-7, with 9 bases that match TRBD2. The germline V gene encodes CDR1 MDHEN and CDR2 SYDVKM. V lost 6 bases, J lost 7 bases, and 16 bases stayed unmatched. This CDR3 spans 16 amino acids.

J is TRBJ2-3 and V is TRBV2, with 7 bases identical to TRBD2. The CDR3 is 15 amino acids. In germline, CDR1 is SNHLY, CDR2 FYNNEI. After removal of 6 bases from V and 0 bases from J, the junction contained 6 bases not matched to a gene. The CDR3 reads CASRRAGDSTDTQYF. The DNA of the CDR3 is TGTGCCAGCAGGCGGGCGGGAGATAGCACAGATACGCAGTATTTT.

The chain employs TRBV6-1 and TRBJ2-1; D may be TRBD1 or TRBD2 (5 bases each). The CDR3 has 16 amino acids. With 2 bases removed from V and 3 bases from J, the gap between germline ends came to 14 bases. Per the germline V gene, CDR1 is MNHNS and CDR2 is SASEGT. CDR3 loop: CASSEPGTANYNEQFF. For the CDR3, the DNA is TGTGCCAGCAGTGAACCCGGGACGGCGAACTACAATGAGCAGTTCTTC.

There are a few counts of this clonotype. This sequence joins TRBV28 and TRBJ2-4; 9 nucleotides agree with TRBD1. Germline loops: CDR1 MDHEN, CDR2 SYDVKM. CDR3 size: 16 residues. V lost 6 bases to trimming and J lost 0 bases; unmatched junction nucleotides: 6. The CDR3 spells CASRKDRGLAKNIQYF. Here the CDR3 DNA reads TGTGCCAGCAGGAAGGACAGGGGTCTAGCCAAAAACATTCAGTACTTC.

This clonotype has just a few counts. The chain links TRBV21-1 to TRBJ2-1; TRBD2 is the table's D call and was not checked against the DNA. TRBV21-1 is a listed pseudogene. This CDR3 is 12 amino acids long. Here the CDR3 DNA reads TGTGCCAGCAGCGGCTCCCGAAATGAGCAGTTCTTC. Protein: CASSGSRNEQFF.

For the CDR3, the DNA is TGTGCCAGCAGTACCCTAGCGGGAACTGATACGCAGTATTTT. It translates to CASSTLAGTDTQYF. The rearrangement uses TRBV27 and TRBJ2-3, with 9 bases lining up with TRBD2. The CDR3 spans 14 residues. V shed 5 bases, J shed 6 bases, and the junction held 6 bases outside the gene matches. The germline V gene encodes CDR1 MNHEY and CDR2 SMNVEV (reference sequence).

This clonotype was seen only a few times. The chain links TRBV20-1 to TRBJ2-1, with D uncertain. Germline V gene data show CDR1 as DFQATT and CDR2 as SNEGSKA (reference sequence). The CDR3 is 12 amino acids. Trimming pared 3 bases from V and 9 bases from J, leaving 12 bases between. DNA of the CDR3: TGCAGTGCTAGCCGTCGGTCGATTGAGCAGTTCTTC. It specifies CSASRRSIEQFF.

This clonotype was recorded many times. The V call is TRBV6-5, the J call TRBJ2-3; 7 bases match TRBD2. Germline V gives CDR1 MNHEY, CDR2 SVGAGI. V lost 0 bases, J lost 2 bases, and 5 bases stayed unmatched. The CDR3 is 16 amino acids. CDR3: CASSYSGGAATDTQYF. The CDR3 region has the DNA TGTGCCAGCAGTTACTCGGGAGGGGCAGCCACAGATACGCAGTATTTT.